Listed below are T cell receptor beta chains from one sample, sequenced in a study of blood T cell repertoires in COVID-19. Assay: immunoSEQ multiplex PCR; the TCRdb copy retains only in-frame clones and omits some. The table includes about 280,000 clones, around 84% detected once. The sequencing sample was made of PBMCs or T cells enriched from blood (not recorded which). The receptors come from a man aged 35 to 55 who had been exposed to COVID-19. CDR3s include the opening cysteine and the closing phenylalanine or tryptophan. The D gene is left open where the match is weak. Clone size is not always given. Where it is, it says once, few, many or a class for expanded clones.

j_gene,abundance,d_gene,v_gene,CDR3aa,CDR3nt
TRBJ2-7,.,.,TRBV27,CASSLSGLDLAYEQYF,TGTGCCAGCAGCCTCAGTGGGCTTGACCTCGCCTACGAGCAGTACTTC
TRBJ2-4,once,TRBD2,TRBV30,CAVTSGRLADIQYF,TGTGCCGTGACTAGCGGGAGGTTAGCGGACATTCAGTACTTC
TRBJ2-5,.,.,TRBV7-6,CASSLATGPQETQYF,TGTGCCAGCAGCTTAGCGACAGGTCCACAAGAGACCCAGTACTTC
TRBJ1-3,.,.,TRBV6-5,CASGQTGSSGNTIYF,TGTGCCAGCGGGCAGACAGGTAGCTCTGGAAACACCATATATTTT
TRBJ1-6,.,.,TRBV27,CASSGSGGNSPLHF,TGTGCCAGCAGTGGCTCCGGGGGGAATTCACCCCTCCACTTT
TRBJ2-5,few,TRBD1,TRBV5-1,CASSDNRGLETQYF,TGCGCCAGCAGCGACAACAGGGGGCTTGAGACCCAGTACTTC
TRBJ1-5,.,.,TRBV2,CASSLANSNQPQHF,TGTGCCAGCAGTTTGGCAAATAGCAATCAGCCCCAGCATTTT
TRBJ1-5,.,.,TRBV2,CASSGTNRNQPQHF,TGTGCCAGCAGTGGGACCAACAGGAATCAGCCCCAGCATTTT
TRBJ2-3,.,TRBD1,TRBV29-1,CSVGRGTPTDTQYF,TGCAGCGTTGGCAGGGGGACCCCCACAGATACGCAGTATTTT
TRBJ2-1,.,.,TRBV5-1,CASSLREYNEQFF,TGCGCCAGCAGCTTGCGGGAGTACAATGAGCAGTTCTTC
TRBJ1-3,.,.,TRBV10-3,CAIRTDSGNTIYF,TGTGCCATCCGGACTGACTCTGGAAACACCATATATTTT
TRBJ2-1,.,.,TRBV5-4,CASSFGPEVYNEQFF,TGTGCCAGCAGCTTTGGCCCCGAGGTCTACAATGAGCAGTTCTTC
TRBJ2-3,.,TRBD1,TRBV12-5,CASGETGFTDTQYF,TGTGCTAGTGGTGAGACAGGGTTCACAGATACGCAGTATTTT
TRBJ1-2,.,.,TRBV29-1,CSVTTRLGGYTF,TGCAGCGTTACGACCCGGTTGGGCGGCTACACCTTC
TRBJ1-1,.,.,TRBV5-4,CASSFGGGLGTEAFF,TGTGCCAGCAGCTTCGGCGGGGGGTTGGGCACTGAAGCTTTCTTT
TRBJ2-1,.,.,TRBV5-6,CASSFSREQFF,TGTGCCAGCAGTTTCTCGCGGGAGCAGTTCTTC
TRBJ1-2,once,TRBD1,TRBV9,CASSVGLGQGYGYTF,TGTGCCAGCAGCGTAGGTCTGGGACAGGGGTATGGCTACACCTTC
TRBJ1-2,.,.,TRBV12-3/TRBV12-4,CASSRSYGYTF,TGTGCCAGCAGCCGGAGCTATGGCTACACCTTC
TRBJ2-5,.,.,TRBV15,CATSRVSGKETQYF,TGTGCCACCAGCAGAGTCTCAGGGAAAGAGACCCAGTACTTC
TRBJ1-4,.,TRBD1,TRBV6-2/TRBV6-3,CASSYLQGADEKLFF,TGTGCCAGCAGTTACCTACAGGGGGCGGACGAAAAACTGTTTTTT
TRBJ1-1,.,.,TRBV6-5,CASSNRDRTEAFF,TGTGCCAGCAGTAACAGGGACCGGACTGAAGCTTTCTTT
TRBJ1-1,.,.,TRBV7-9,CASSLDLVNTEAFF,TGTGCCAGCAGCTTAGACTTGGTGAACACTGAAGCTTTCTTT
TRBJ2-7,.,.,TRBV5-1,CASSLGTSPEPYEQYF,TGCGCCAGCAGCTTGGGAACTAGCCCCGAACCGTACGAGCAGTACTTC
TRBJ2-3,.,.,TRBV5-1,CASSPRTVWGTNTQYF,TGCGCCAGCAGCCCCCGGACCGTGTGGGGCACGAATACGCAGTATTTT
TRBJ1-1,.,TRBD1,TRBV12-3/TRBV12-4,CASRTGHAEAFF,TGTGCCAGCAGGACAGGGCACGCTGAAGCTTTCTTT
TRBJ2-1,.,TRBD1,TRBV4-2,CASSQAWTGGADMAYNEQFF,TGTGCCAGCAGCCAAGCCTGGACAGGGGGCGCGGATATGGCCTACAATGAGCAGTTCTTC
TRBJ2-2,.,TRBD2,TRBV2,CASSALAGATGELFF,TGTGCCAGCAGCGCACTAGCGGGAGCCACCGGGGAGCTGTTTTTT
TRBJ1-4,.,TRBD1,TRBV9,CASSVESGQGLEKLFF,TGTGCCAGCAGCGTAGAGTCCGGACAGGGGCTTGAAAAACTGTTTTTT
TRBJ1-1,.,TRBD1,TRBV3-1/TRBV3-2,CASSQEGTGEAFF,TGTGCCAGCAGCCAAGAAGGGACAGGAGAAGCTTTCTTT
TRBJ2-1,.,.,TRBV18,CASSPWAGEYNEQFF,TGTGCCAGCTCACCCTGGGCCGGGGAGTACAATGAGCAGTTCTTC
TRBJ1-1,.,TRBD1,TRBV5-1,CASSTGQPNTEAFF,TGCGCCAGCAGCACGGGACAGCCGAACACTGAAGCTTTCTTT
TRBJ2-7,.,.,TRBV30,CAWSRLGAGYEQYF,TGTGCCTGGAGTCGACTCGGTGCAGGGTACGAGCAGTACTTC
TRBJ2-3,.,.,TRBV5-1,CASKGVAFGTDTQYF,TGCGCCAGCAAAGGGGTGGCCTTTGGCACAGATACGCAGTATTTT
TRBJ2-5,.,TRBD2,TRBV5-4,CASGLSGSETQYF,TGTGCCAGCGGACTTAGCGGGAGTGAGACCCAGTACTTC
TRBJ2-2,.,.,TRBV5-1,CASSLDPKPTGELFF,TGCGCCAGCAGCTTGGACCCGAAGCCCACCGGGGAGCTGTTTTTT
TRBJ1-1,.,.,TRBV7-3,CASRLQEDTEAFF,TGTGCCAGCCGATTGCAAGAGGACACTGAAGCTTTCTTT
TRBJ2-3,.,.,TRBV19,CASSSRGPPADTQYF,TGTGCCAGTAGTTCGCGAGGGCCGCCGGCAGATACGCAGTATTTT
TRBJ2-3,.,.,TRBV9,CASSVFGAADTQYF,TGTGCCAGCAGCGTTTTTGGGGCAGCAGATACGCAGTATTTT
TRBJ2-7,.,.,TRBV28,CASTKLAGTYEQYF,TGTGCCAGCACCAAACTGGCAGGGACCTACGAGCAGTACTTC
TRBJ2-3,.,.,TRBV6-6,CASSAGGGKRVDTQYF,TGTGCCAGCAGCGCGGGCGGTGGGAAAAGGGTAGATACGCAGTATTTT
TRBJ2-5,once,TRBD2,TRBV6-1,CASSENSGRVETQYF,TGTGCCAGCAGTGAAAACAGCGGGAGGGTCGAGACCCAGTACTTC
TRBJ1-5,.,.,TRBV3-1/TRBV3-2,CASSQAPAGVGQPQHF,TGTGCCAGCAGCCAAGCCCCCGCAGGGGTGGGTCAGCCCCAGCATTTT
TRBJ2-5,.,TRBD2,TRBV18,CASSPGLAGQETQYF,TGTGCCAGCTCACCAGGCCTAGCGGGACAAGAGACCCAGTACTTC
TRBJ1-1,.,TRBD1,TRBV2,CASRAAGTGVLNTEAFF,TGTGCCAGCAGGGCTGCCGGGACAGGGGTGTTGAACACTGAAGCTTTCTTT
TRBJ1-6,few,.,TRBV18,CASSPRDPRRENSPLHF,TGTGCCAGCTCACCACGGGACCCCAGGAGGGAGAATTCACCCCTCCACTTT
TRBJ2-3,.,.,TRBV11-3,CASSLAGGAGDTQYF,TGTGCCAGCAGCTTAGCGGGCGGGGCCGGAGATACGCAGTATTTT
TRBJ2-2,.,.,TRBV7-3,CASSLSGISTGELFF,TGTGCCAGCAGCTTAAGCGGGATCTCCACCGGGGAGCTGTTTTTT
TRBJ2-2,.,TRBD1,TRBV9,CASSVGTGPTGELFF,TGTGCCAGCAGCGTAGGGACAGGTCCAACCGGGGAGCTGTTTTTT
TRBJ2-5,.,TRBD2,TRBV30,CAWIYARTSGEQETQYF,TGTGCCTGGATTTATGCCCGGACTAGCGGGGAACAAGAGACCCAGTACTTC
TRBJ2-1,.,TRBD2,TRBV16,CASSQTLAGGPSEQFF,TGTGCCAGCAGCCAGACTCTAGCGGGAGGGCCGAGTGAGCAGTTCTTC
TRBJ2-1,few,.,TRBV4-1,CASSQEGQGEQFF,TGCGCCAGCAGCCAAGAAGGGCAGGGTGAGCAGTTCTTC
TRBJ1-2,few,TRBD1,TRBV27,CASSFLGQGSGGYTF,TGTGCCAGCAGTTTCCTGGGACAGGGGTCTGGAGGCTACACCTTC
TRBJ2-5,.,TRBD2,TRBV6-1,CASSEVPSGTFQTQYF,TGTGCCAGCAGTGAAGTTCCCAGCGGGACCTTTCAGACCCAGTACTTC
TRBJ2-5,few,.,TRBV18,CASSPPWGKETQYF,TGTGCCAGCTCACCACCTTGGGGCAAAGAGACCCAGTACTTC
TRBJ1-1,.,.,TRBV7-3,CASSLAGNTEAFF,TGTGCCAGCAGCTTAGCAGGGAACACTGAAGCTTTCTTT
TRBJ2-5,.,.,TRBV5-5,CASSLARKETQYF,TGTGCCAGCAGCTTGGCCAGAAAAGAGACCCAGTACTTC